This is a list of T cell receptor beta chains from one sample in a study of CD8 T cells in ankylosing spondylitis. Using its own MiXCR run on the 5' RACE reads, TCRdb lists one record per CDR3 protein. The sample has roughly 90,000 distinct CDR3 sequences, about 8% seen once. Sequencing input: blood, either unsorted or a sorted T cell fraction (not recorded which). Receptors were obtained from a male donor with ankylosing spondylitis or in good health (not recorded which). CDR3s include the opening cysteine and the closing phenylalanine or tryptophan. The D gene is left open where the match is weak. Clone size is shown for a subset of rows, as once, few, many or a class of expanded clone.

>many|.|TRBJ2-3|TRBV24-1
TGTGCCACCAGTGCGGGGGATACGCAGTATTTT
CATSAGDTQYF
>many|.|TRBJ1-2|TRBV12-3/TRBV12-4
TGTGCCAGCAGTTTCCAGGGGCCAAACTATGGCTACACCTTC
CASSFQGPNYGYTF
>many|.|TRBJ2-3|TRBV7-3
TGTGCCAGCAGCACACGTGGGGGCACAGATACGCAGTATTTT
CASSTRGGTDTQYF
>.|.|TRBJ1-6|TRBV19
TGTGCCAGTAGTATTGGGGGACTTCGGGGGAATTCACCCCTCCACTTT
CASSIGGLRGNSPLHF
>many|.|TRBJ2-3|TRBV11-2
TGTGCCAGCAGCTTAGATATGTCGGTACCTAGCACAGATACGCAGTATTTT
CASSLDMSVPSTDTQYF
>many|.|TRBJ2-3|TRBV10-2
TGCGCCAGCAGGGACCCGGTGCGCGGGAATGCAGATACGCAGTATTTT
CASRDPVRGNADTQYF
>many|.|TRBJ2-1|TRBV29-1
TGCAGCGTTCGGAAAGTGGGAGAGGAATCCTACAATGAGCAGTTCTTC
CSVRKVGEESYNEQFF
>many|.|TRBJ2-3|TRBV21-1
TGTGCCAGCAGCAAGCTCACCGCTAGCCCCATTAGCACAGATACGCAGTATTTT
CASSKLTASPISTDTQYF
>many|TRBD2|TRBJ2-3|TRBV6-2/TRBV6-3
TGTGCCAGCAGTCACTGGGGGACTAGCGGCTACACAGATACGCAGTATTTT
CASSHWGTSGYTDTQYF
>.|.|TRBJ2-3|TRBV18
TGTGCCAGCTCACCAGTGGGGGCCACAGATACGCAGTATTTT
CASSPVGATDTQYF
>many|.|TRBJ2-1|TRBV5-1
TGCGCCAGCAGGCCCCCAGGAGCGCGGGTCTACAATGAGCAGTTCTTC
CASRPPGARVYNEQFF
>few|TRBD2|TRBJ2-3|TRBV4-3
TGCGCCAGCAGCCGGGGACCTAGCGGGAGTGGGGGAGATACGCAGTATTTT
CASSRGPSGSGGDTQYF
>many|.|TRBJ2-1|TRBV7-2
TGTGCCAGCAGCTTAGCGATGACGGGGACCCTGTTACCCAATGAGCAGTTCTTC
CASSLAMTGTLLPNEQFF
>many|TRBD1|TRBJ2-7|TRBV29-1
TGCAGCGTTTTGCGACAGGGGAGCTACGAGCAGTACTTC
CSVLRQGSYEQYF
>many|.|TRBJ1-1|TRBV5-6
TGTGCCAGCAGCTTCGGAGATGGCATGGGGAGGACTGAAGCTTTCTTT
CASSFGDGMGRTEAFF
>.|TRBD2|TRBJ2-7|TRBV13
TGTGCCAGCAGCTTAAAAGCGGGGCCCTACGAGCAGTACTTC
CASSLKAGPYEQYF
>many|.|TRBJ2-3|TRBV27
TGTGCCAGCAGCCCTGGGACTTCGGCAGATACGCAGTATTTT
CASSPGTSADTQYF
>many|.|TRBJ2-2|TRBV9
TGTGCCAGCAGCGTAGGTGAAACCGGGGAGCTGTTTTTT
CASSVGETGELFF
>many|.|TRBJ1-1|TRBV12-3/TRBV12-4
TGTGCCAGCAGCCCCGCCGGGGCGCCCACCTTTGAAGCTTTCTTT
CASSPAGAPTFEAFF
>many|.|TRBJ2-7|TRBV25-1
TGTGCCAGCAGTGGGTCCTACGAGCAGTACTTC
CASSGSYEQYF
>.|TRBD2|TRBJ2-3|TRBV7-2
TGTGCCAGCAGCTTAAGGTCGGCCGGGAGGACAGATACGCAGTATTTT
CASSLRSAGRTDTQYF
>many|.|TRBJ1-2|TRBV6-1
TGTGCCAGCAGTGAGTTGGGTATGGGCTACACCTTC
CASSELGMGYTF
>.|.|TRBJ2-7|TRBV11-2
TGTGCCAGCAGCTTTCGATCCGCTGAGCAGTACTTC
CASSFRSAEQYF
>many|.|TRBJ1-6|TRBV7-2
TGTGCCAGCAGCTCACCAGAGGCACCCCTCCACTTT
CASSSPEAPLHF
>.|TRBD1|TRBJ2-3|TRBV6-1
TGTGCCAGTTCTGGGACAGGGATACCCACAGATACGCAGTATTTT
CASSGTGIPTDTQYF
>many|.|TRBJ1-1|TRBV6-2/TRBV6-3
TGTGCCAGCAGTTACCAGATAGGGGGCACTGAAGCTTTCTTT
CASSYQIGGTEAFF
>many|TRBD1|TRBJ1-2|TRBV18
TGTGCCAGCTCACCGGGGACAGCGATCAACTATGGCTACACCTTC
CASSPGTAINYGYTF
>many|.|TRBJ2-1|TRBV5-1
TGCGCCAGCAGCTTGATTGGGACCTCCTACAATGAGCAGTTCTTC
CASSLIGTSYNEQFF
>many|.|TRBJ2-1|TRBV5-1
TGCGCCAGCAGCTTGGTTCCAGGTCCCCATGAGCAGTTCTTC
CASSLVPGPHEQFF